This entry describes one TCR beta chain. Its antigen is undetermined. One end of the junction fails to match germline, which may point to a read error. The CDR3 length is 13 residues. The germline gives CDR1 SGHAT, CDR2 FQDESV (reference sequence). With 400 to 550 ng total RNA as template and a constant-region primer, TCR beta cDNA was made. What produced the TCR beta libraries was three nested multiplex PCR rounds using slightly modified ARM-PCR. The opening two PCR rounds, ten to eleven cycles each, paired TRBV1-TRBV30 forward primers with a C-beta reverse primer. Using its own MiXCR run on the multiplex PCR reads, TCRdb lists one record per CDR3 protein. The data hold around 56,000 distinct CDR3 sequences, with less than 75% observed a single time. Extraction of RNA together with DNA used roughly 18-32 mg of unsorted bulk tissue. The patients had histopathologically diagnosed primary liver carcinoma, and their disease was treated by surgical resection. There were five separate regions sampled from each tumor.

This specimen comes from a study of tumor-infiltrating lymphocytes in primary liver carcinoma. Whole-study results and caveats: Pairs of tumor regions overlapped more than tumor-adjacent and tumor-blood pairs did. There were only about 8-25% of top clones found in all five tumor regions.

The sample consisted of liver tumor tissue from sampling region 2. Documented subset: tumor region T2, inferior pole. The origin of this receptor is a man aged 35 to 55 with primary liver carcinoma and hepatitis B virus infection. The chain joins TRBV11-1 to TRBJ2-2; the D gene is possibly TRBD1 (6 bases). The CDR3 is CDSSFWDTRELFF. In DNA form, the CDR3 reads TGTGACAGCAGCTTTTGGGACACCAGGGAGCTGTTTTTT.